Each of the 14 T cell receptor beta chains below was sequenced from the same sample in a study of human T cells and chemical hapten exposure. Time point: patch test 1, 2 weeks after DPC sensitization. The sample's treatment: therapeutic diphenylcyclopropenone sensitization with weekly scalp DPC. TCRdb reprocessed the RACE reads via MiXCR and lists one record per CDR3 protein. The sample has some 80,000 distinct CDR3 sequences, approximately 11% seen once. The sequenced sample was whole blood, obtained in connection with sensitization to the hapten diphenylcyclopropenone (DPC). These receptors all come from a woman between 45 and 65 years old with alopecia areata. Some clones in this sample may be carry-over from other donors' samples.

The chain has TRBV28 and TRBJ2-1; the D call may be TRBD1 or TRBD2 (5 bases each). Germline CDR1 is MDHEN and CDR2 is SYDVKM. V was pared by 8 bases and J by 8 bases, with 16 bases between. This CDR3 has 13 amino acids. CDR3 in DNA: TGTGCCAGCCGACGTGAGGGGTTCGATGAGCAGTTCTTC. Translated: CASRREGFDEQFF.

The sample holds many counts of this clonotype. The chain recombines TRBV7-9 with TRBJ2-3; no reliable D call. From germline, CDR1 is SEHNR and CDR2 FQNEAQ (reference sequence). CDR3 length: 14 residues. Trimming removed 1 base at V and 5 bases at J, with 10 bases between. The CDR3 coding sequence is TGTGCCAGCAGCTTAGTTTCCACAAGAGATACGCAGTATTTT. As protein: CASSLVSTRDTQYF.

The table lists this clonotype with a few counts. J is TRBJ2-5 and V is TRBV18, with TRBD2 matching 10 bases. V lost 1 base and J lost 3; bases outside the gene matches: 5. This CDR3 comprises 16 residues. Germline CDR1 KGHSH, CDR2 LQKENI. The CDR3 DNA sequence: TGTGCCAGCTCACCACTCGCTAGCGGGAGTGAAGAGACCCAGTACTTC. This sequence encodes CASSPLASGSEETQYF.

This clonotype was seen at least ten times. The rearrangement uses TRBV9 and TRBJ2-1, with 8 nucleotides matching TRBD2. Germline V gene sequence: CDR1 SGDLS, CDR2 YYNGEE. Trimming at V came to 4 bases and at J to 3 bases, leaving 9 bases not matched to a gene. CDR3 length: 16 amino acids. The CDR3 protein is CASSTSAGALYNEQFF. The DNA of the CDR3 is TGTGCCAGCAGCACTTCAGCGGGGGCACTCTACAATGAGCAGTTCTTC. Together with reference TRBV9 and TRBJ2-1, the CDR3 gives the full variable domain: DSGVTQTPKHLITATGQRVTLRCSPRSGDLSVYWYQQSLDQGLQFLIQYYNGEERAKGNILERFSAQQFPDLHSELNLSSLELGDSALYFCASSTSAGALYNEQFFGPGTRLTVL.

Only one count was recorded for this clonotype. The chain employs TRBV11-3 and TRBJ1-6; possible D gene TRBD1, 5 bases. The CDR3 contains 15 residues. V gave up 2 bases and J gave up 5 bases, with 10 bases separating them. Germline CDR1 and CDR2: SGHNT and YENEEA. This chain's CDR3 is CASSLSTENNSPLHF. The CDR3 nucleotides read TGTGCCAGCAGCTTATCGACAGAGAATAATTCACCCCTCCACTTT.

This clonotype was counted many times. This chain uses TRBV7-2 with TRBJ2-5; D may be TRBD2 (5 bases). Germline CDR1 SGHTA, CDR2 FQGNSA. V was clipped by 8 bases and J by 7 bases, with 17 bases between them. This CDR3 comprises 13 residues. This CDR3 is CASGGSARVTQYF. The DNA of the CDR3 is TGTGCCAGCGGCGGGTCAGCCCGGGTGACCCAGTACTTC.

This clonotype was observed once. The chain links TRBV28 to TRBJ1-4; the match to TRBD1 covers 8 bases. Trimming removed 5 bases from V and 7 bases from J; junction bases left unmatched: 9. The CDR3 totals 15 residues. Germline V CDR1 and CDR2: MDHEN, SYDVKM. The CDR3 region has the DNA TGTGCCAGCAGTCCCTCCGGACAGGGACCTGAAAAACTGTTTTTT. Protein sequence: CASSPSGQGPEKLFF.

CDR3 residues: CASSLQPGAAYEQYF. The CDR3 DNA reads TGTGCCAGCAGCTTACAGCCGGGCGCGGCCTACGAGCAGTACTTC. The J gene is TRBJ2-7, the V gene TRBV11-2, with D unresolved. CDR3 length equals 15 residues. Germline-derived CDR1 and CDR2 are SGHAT and FQNNGV. Trimming cost V 2 bases and J 2 bases, with 13 bases left between them.

The rearrangement joins TRBV6-4 to TRBJ1-1, with a tentative D call TRBD1 (5 bases). There are 13 residues in the CDR3. V lost 5 bases, J lost 1 base, and 8 bases lay in between. CDR1 and CDR2 (germline): MRHNA, SNTAGT. CDR3 nucleotides: TGTGCCAGCAGTTGGGGGGAGAACACTGAAGCTTTCTTT. This encodes CASSWGENTEAFF.

This clonotype was recorded a few times. The gene calls are TRBV6-5 and TRBJ1-2; 7 nucleotides line up with TRBD1. The germline gives CDR1 MNHEY, CDR2 SVGAGI. Trimming cost V 6 bases and J 8 bases; bases outside gene matches: 9. The CDR3 totals 13 residues. The CDR3 DNA reads TGTGCCAGCAGGTTCACAGGGGCACGGGGCTACACCTTC. This gives the protein CASRFTGARGYTF.

This clonotype was found a few times. CDR3 coding DNA: TGCGCCAGCAGTGAAACTAGCGGGTCGCTGGGGTCCTACAATGAGCAGTTCTTC. Encoded protein: CASSETSGSLGSYNEQFF. The V gene is TRBV10-1, the J gene TRBJ2-1; 9 nucleotides match TRBD2. CDR3 length equals 18 residues. V was clipped by 3 bases and J by 1 base; unmatched bases: 10. Germline V gene sequence: CDR1 WNHNN, CDR2 SYGVQD (reference sequence).

In its sample, this clonotype was seen a few times. This chain links TRBV6-5 with TRBJ1-4, with D possibly matching TRBD1 (5 bases). The CDR3 covers 13 residues. Per germline, CDR1 MNHEY and CDR2 SVGAGI. Trimming stripped 6 bases from V and 11 bases from J, with 16 bases between. The CDR3 nucleotides read TGTGCCAGCAGCTACAGGACGCGTCGGAAACTGTTTTTT. It yields the protein CASSYRTRRKLFF.

V gene TRBV6-2 or TRBV6-3 combines with J gene TRBJ1-2; D is unresolved. The germline gives CDR1 MNHEY, CDR2 SVGEGT. V dropped 6 bases and J dropped 5 bases, with 10 bases sitting between them. The CDR3 is 12 residues long. CDR3 nucleotide sequence: TGTGCCAGCAGCCGCCGAAGTTATGGCTACACCTTC. This gives the protein CASSRRSYGYTF.

J is TRBJ2-5 and V is TRBV14; 10 nucleotides align to TRBD2. The CDR3 is 15 residues long. Per the germline V gene, CDR1 is SGHDN and CDR2 is FVKESK. V was pared by 0 bases and J by 5 bases, with 3 bases of the junction left unmatched. This chain's CDR3 is CASSQDLAGVETQYF. The DNA for the CDR3 is TGTGCCAGCAGCCAAGATCTAGCGGGAGTTGAGACCCAGTACTTC.